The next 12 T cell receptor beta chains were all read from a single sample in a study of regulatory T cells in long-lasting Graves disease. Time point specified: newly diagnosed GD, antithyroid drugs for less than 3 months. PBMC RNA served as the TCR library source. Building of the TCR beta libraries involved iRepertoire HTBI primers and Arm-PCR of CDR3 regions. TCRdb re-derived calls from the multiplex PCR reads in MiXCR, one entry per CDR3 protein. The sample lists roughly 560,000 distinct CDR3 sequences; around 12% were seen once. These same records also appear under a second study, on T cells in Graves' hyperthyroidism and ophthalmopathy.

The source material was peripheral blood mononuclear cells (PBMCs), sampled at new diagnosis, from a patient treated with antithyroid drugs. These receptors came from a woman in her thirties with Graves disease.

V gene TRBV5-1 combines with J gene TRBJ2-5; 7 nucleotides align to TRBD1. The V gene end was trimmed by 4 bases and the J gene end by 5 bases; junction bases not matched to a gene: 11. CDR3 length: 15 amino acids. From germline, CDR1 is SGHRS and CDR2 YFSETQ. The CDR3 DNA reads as TGCGCCAGCAGCCCACAGGGGACCCCCATGGAGACCCAGTACTTC. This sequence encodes CASSPQGTPMETQYF.

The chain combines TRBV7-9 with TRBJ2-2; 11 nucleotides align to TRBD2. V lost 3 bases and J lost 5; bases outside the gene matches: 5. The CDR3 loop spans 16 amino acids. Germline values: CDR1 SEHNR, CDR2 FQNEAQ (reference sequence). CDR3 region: CASSFAASGRTGELFF. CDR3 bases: TGTGCCAGCAGCTTCGCGGCTAGCGGGAGGACCGGGGAGCTGTTTTTT.

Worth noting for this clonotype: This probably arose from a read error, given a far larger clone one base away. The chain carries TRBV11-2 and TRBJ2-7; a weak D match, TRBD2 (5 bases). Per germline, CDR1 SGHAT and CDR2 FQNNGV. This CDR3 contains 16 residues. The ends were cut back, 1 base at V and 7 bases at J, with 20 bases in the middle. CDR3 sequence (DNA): TGTGCCAGCAGCTTAGCTGGAGGAGTTAGCTACAATGAGCAGTACTTC. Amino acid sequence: CASSLAGGVSYNEQYF.

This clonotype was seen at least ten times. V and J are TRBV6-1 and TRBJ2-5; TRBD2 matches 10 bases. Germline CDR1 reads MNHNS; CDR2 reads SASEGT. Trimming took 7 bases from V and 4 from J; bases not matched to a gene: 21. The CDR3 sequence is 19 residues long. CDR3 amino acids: CASMRNPNLAGVYGETQYF. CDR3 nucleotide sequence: TGTGCCAGCATGCGAAACCCCAATCTAGCGGGAGTTTACGGAGAGACCCAGTACTTC.

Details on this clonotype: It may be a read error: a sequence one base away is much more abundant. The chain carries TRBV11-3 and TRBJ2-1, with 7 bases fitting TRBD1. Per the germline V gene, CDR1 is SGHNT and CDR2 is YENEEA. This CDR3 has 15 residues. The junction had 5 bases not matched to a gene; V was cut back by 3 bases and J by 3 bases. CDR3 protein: CASSFRDSYYNEQFF. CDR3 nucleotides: TGTGCCAGCAGCTTCCGGGACAGCTACTACAATGAGCAGTTCTTC.

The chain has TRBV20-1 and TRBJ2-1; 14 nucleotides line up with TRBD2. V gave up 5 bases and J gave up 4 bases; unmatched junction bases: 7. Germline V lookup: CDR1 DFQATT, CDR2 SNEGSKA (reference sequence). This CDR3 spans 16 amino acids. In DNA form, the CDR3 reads TGCAGTGCTGGTGGGACTAGCGGGAGATTTTACAATGAGCAGTTCTTC. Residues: CSAGGTSGRFYNEQFF.

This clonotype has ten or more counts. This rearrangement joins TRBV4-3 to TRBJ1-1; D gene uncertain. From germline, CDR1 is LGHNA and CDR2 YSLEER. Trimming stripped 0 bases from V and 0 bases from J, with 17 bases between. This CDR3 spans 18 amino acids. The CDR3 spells CASSQENRPSEMNTEAFF. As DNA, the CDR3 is TGCGCCAGCAGCCAAGAGAATCGCCCCAGTGAAATGAACACTGAAGCTTTCTTT.

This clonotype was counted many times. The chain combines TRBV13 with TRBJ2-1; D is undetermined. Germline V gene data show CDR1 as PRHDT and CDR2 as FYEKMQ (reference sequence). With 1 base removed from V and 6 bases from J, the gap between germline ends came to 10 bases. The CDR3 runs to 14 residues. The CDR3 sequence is CASSLALSINEQFF. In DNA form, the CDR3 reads TGTGCCAGCAGCTTAGCCCTGTCCATCAATGAGCAGTTCTTC.

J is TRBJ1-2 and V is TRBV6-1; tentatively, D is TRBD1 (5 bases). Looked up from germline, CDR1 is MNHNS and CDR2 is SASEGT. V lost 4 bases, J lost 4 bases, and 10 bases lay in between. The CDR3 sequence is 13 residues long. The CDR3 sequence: CASSGGTLYGYTF. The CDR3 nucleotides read TGTGCCAGCAGTGGCGGGACTCTCTATGGCTACACCTTC.

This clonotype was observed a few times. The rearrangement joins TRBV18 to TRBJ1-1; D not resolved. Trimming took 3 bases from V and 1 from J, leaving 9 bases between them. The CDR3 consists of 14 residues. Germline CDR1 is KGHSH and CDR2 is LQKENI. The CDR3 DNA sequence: TGTGCCAGCTCACCGATAAAGGGGAACACTGAAGCTTTCTTT. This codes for CASSPIKGNTEAFF.

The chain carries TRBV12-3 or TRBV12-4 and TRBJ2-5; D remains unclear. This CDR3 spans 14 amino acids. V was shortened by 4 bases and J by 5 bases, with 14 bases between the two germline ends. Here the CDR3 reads CASSSSGPTETQYF. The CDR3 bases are TGTGCCAGCAGTTCGTCCGGGCCCACGGAGACCCAGTACTTC.

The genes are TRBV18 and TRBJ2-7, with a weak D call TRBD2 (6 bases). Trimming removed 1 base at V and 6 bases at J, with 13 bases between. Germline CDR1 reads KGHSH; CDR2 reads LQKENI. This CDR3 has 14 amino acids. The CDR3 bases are TGTGCCAGCTCACCACAAGGAGGGGTCTCCGAGCAGTACTTC. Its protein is CASSPQGGVSEQYF. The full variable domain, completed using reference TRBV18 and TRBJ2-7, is NAGVMQNPRHLVRRRGQEARLRCSPMKGHSHVYWYRQLPEEGLKFMVYLQKENIIDESGMPKERFSAEFPKEGPSILRIQQVVRGDSAAYFCASSPQGGVSEQYFGPGTRLTVT.